Each of the 5 T cell receptor beta chains below was sequenced from the same sample in a study of blood T cell repertoires in COVID-19. Assay used: immunoSEQ multiplex PCR; TCRdb lists only in-frame clones, some missing. The sample has 95,000 to 150,000 clones, 80% seen once. Specimen: peripheral blood. The receptors derive from a man in his fifties or sixties with active or convalescent COVID-19.

The V gene is TRBV7-3, the J gene TRBJ2-5; maybe TRBD2 (6 bases). The V end lost 5 bases, the J end lost 5 bases, and 21 bases lay between the germline ends. Germline V gene lookup returns CDR1 SGHTA and CDR2 FQGTGA. The CDR3 covers 16 residues. The CDR3 region is CASSRNGGAPGETQYF. The CDR3 nucleotides are TGTGCCAGCAGCCGCAACGGAGGGGCACCTGGGGAGACCCAGTACTTC.

This chain links TRBV27 with TRBJ2-1; possible D gene TRBD2, 6 bases. CDR3 length equals 17 residues. The germline V and J ends were trimmed by 4 bases and 0 bases, with 16 bases remaining between them. Germline CDR1 is MNHEY and CDR2 is SMNVEV (reference sequence). CDR3 DNA: TGTGCCAGCAGTTCGATGGGAGCGGGTGGCTCCTACAATGAGCAGTTCTTC. This encodes CASSSMGAGGSYNEQFF.

This chain uses TRBV6-5 with TRBJ1-4; D possibly corresponds to TRBD1 (5 bases). The germline CDR1 and CDR2 sequences are MNHEY and SVGAGI. V was clipped by 4 bases and J by 7 bases, with 7 bases between them. The CDR3 consists of 12 residues. In DNA, the CDR3 is TGTGCCAGCAGTTTTAGGGGTGAAAAACTGTTTTTT. Translation: CASSFRGEKLFF.

V usage is TRBV6-5 and J usage is TRBJ2-7, with 11 bases matching TRBD1. The germline gives CDR1 MNHEY, CDR2 SVGAGI. The V segment lost 6 bases and the J segment 4 bases; nucleotides outside the gene matches: 8. This CDR3 comprises 15 residues. Here the CDR3 DNA reads TGTGCCAGCAGGAGCTCCGGGACAGGGGGTTACGAGCAGTACTTC. Protein product: CASRSSGTGGYEQYF.

The chain links TRBV5-4 to TRBJ1-1; TRBD1 aligns across 8 bases. Germline loops: CDR1 SGHNT, CDR2 YYREEE (reference sequence). With V trimmed by 4 bases and J by 2 bases, 4 bases remained unmatched. This CDR3 comprises 14 residues. DNA of the CDR3: TGTGCCAGCAGCCGACAGGGGATTAACACTGAAGCTTTCTTT. It codes for CASSRQGINTEAFF.